This T cell receptor beta chain was retrieved from a study of T cell changes during pregnancy in multiple sclerosis. This CDR3 comprises 13 residues. V lost 3 bases, J lost 5 bases, and 8 bases lay in between. Per the germline V gene, CDR1 is SGHNT and CDR2 is YYREEE (reference sequence). The method was immunoSEQ multiplex PCR; TCRdb's version includes in-frame clones alone and lacks a portion of them. The repertoire holds tens of thousands of clones, with 85% to 95% as singletons. The V and J genes are TRBV5-4 and TRBJ2-2, with D possibly matching TRBD1 (6 bases). This sequence originates from a female donor with multiple sclerosis, enrolled in a pregnancy study. This sample comprised peripheral blood, obtained in the second trimester of pregnancy. The CDR3 nucleotides are TGTGCCAGCAGCTGGACAGAGACCGGGGAGCTGTTTTTT. It codes for CASSWTETGELFF. Looking up the rest from reference TRBV5-4 and TRBJ2-2 gives the full variable domain: ETGVTQSPTHLIKTRGQQVTLRCSSQSGHNTVSWYQQALGQGPQFIFQYYREEENGRGNFPPRFSGLQFPNYSSELNVNALELDDSALYLCASSWTETGELFFGEGSRLTVL.